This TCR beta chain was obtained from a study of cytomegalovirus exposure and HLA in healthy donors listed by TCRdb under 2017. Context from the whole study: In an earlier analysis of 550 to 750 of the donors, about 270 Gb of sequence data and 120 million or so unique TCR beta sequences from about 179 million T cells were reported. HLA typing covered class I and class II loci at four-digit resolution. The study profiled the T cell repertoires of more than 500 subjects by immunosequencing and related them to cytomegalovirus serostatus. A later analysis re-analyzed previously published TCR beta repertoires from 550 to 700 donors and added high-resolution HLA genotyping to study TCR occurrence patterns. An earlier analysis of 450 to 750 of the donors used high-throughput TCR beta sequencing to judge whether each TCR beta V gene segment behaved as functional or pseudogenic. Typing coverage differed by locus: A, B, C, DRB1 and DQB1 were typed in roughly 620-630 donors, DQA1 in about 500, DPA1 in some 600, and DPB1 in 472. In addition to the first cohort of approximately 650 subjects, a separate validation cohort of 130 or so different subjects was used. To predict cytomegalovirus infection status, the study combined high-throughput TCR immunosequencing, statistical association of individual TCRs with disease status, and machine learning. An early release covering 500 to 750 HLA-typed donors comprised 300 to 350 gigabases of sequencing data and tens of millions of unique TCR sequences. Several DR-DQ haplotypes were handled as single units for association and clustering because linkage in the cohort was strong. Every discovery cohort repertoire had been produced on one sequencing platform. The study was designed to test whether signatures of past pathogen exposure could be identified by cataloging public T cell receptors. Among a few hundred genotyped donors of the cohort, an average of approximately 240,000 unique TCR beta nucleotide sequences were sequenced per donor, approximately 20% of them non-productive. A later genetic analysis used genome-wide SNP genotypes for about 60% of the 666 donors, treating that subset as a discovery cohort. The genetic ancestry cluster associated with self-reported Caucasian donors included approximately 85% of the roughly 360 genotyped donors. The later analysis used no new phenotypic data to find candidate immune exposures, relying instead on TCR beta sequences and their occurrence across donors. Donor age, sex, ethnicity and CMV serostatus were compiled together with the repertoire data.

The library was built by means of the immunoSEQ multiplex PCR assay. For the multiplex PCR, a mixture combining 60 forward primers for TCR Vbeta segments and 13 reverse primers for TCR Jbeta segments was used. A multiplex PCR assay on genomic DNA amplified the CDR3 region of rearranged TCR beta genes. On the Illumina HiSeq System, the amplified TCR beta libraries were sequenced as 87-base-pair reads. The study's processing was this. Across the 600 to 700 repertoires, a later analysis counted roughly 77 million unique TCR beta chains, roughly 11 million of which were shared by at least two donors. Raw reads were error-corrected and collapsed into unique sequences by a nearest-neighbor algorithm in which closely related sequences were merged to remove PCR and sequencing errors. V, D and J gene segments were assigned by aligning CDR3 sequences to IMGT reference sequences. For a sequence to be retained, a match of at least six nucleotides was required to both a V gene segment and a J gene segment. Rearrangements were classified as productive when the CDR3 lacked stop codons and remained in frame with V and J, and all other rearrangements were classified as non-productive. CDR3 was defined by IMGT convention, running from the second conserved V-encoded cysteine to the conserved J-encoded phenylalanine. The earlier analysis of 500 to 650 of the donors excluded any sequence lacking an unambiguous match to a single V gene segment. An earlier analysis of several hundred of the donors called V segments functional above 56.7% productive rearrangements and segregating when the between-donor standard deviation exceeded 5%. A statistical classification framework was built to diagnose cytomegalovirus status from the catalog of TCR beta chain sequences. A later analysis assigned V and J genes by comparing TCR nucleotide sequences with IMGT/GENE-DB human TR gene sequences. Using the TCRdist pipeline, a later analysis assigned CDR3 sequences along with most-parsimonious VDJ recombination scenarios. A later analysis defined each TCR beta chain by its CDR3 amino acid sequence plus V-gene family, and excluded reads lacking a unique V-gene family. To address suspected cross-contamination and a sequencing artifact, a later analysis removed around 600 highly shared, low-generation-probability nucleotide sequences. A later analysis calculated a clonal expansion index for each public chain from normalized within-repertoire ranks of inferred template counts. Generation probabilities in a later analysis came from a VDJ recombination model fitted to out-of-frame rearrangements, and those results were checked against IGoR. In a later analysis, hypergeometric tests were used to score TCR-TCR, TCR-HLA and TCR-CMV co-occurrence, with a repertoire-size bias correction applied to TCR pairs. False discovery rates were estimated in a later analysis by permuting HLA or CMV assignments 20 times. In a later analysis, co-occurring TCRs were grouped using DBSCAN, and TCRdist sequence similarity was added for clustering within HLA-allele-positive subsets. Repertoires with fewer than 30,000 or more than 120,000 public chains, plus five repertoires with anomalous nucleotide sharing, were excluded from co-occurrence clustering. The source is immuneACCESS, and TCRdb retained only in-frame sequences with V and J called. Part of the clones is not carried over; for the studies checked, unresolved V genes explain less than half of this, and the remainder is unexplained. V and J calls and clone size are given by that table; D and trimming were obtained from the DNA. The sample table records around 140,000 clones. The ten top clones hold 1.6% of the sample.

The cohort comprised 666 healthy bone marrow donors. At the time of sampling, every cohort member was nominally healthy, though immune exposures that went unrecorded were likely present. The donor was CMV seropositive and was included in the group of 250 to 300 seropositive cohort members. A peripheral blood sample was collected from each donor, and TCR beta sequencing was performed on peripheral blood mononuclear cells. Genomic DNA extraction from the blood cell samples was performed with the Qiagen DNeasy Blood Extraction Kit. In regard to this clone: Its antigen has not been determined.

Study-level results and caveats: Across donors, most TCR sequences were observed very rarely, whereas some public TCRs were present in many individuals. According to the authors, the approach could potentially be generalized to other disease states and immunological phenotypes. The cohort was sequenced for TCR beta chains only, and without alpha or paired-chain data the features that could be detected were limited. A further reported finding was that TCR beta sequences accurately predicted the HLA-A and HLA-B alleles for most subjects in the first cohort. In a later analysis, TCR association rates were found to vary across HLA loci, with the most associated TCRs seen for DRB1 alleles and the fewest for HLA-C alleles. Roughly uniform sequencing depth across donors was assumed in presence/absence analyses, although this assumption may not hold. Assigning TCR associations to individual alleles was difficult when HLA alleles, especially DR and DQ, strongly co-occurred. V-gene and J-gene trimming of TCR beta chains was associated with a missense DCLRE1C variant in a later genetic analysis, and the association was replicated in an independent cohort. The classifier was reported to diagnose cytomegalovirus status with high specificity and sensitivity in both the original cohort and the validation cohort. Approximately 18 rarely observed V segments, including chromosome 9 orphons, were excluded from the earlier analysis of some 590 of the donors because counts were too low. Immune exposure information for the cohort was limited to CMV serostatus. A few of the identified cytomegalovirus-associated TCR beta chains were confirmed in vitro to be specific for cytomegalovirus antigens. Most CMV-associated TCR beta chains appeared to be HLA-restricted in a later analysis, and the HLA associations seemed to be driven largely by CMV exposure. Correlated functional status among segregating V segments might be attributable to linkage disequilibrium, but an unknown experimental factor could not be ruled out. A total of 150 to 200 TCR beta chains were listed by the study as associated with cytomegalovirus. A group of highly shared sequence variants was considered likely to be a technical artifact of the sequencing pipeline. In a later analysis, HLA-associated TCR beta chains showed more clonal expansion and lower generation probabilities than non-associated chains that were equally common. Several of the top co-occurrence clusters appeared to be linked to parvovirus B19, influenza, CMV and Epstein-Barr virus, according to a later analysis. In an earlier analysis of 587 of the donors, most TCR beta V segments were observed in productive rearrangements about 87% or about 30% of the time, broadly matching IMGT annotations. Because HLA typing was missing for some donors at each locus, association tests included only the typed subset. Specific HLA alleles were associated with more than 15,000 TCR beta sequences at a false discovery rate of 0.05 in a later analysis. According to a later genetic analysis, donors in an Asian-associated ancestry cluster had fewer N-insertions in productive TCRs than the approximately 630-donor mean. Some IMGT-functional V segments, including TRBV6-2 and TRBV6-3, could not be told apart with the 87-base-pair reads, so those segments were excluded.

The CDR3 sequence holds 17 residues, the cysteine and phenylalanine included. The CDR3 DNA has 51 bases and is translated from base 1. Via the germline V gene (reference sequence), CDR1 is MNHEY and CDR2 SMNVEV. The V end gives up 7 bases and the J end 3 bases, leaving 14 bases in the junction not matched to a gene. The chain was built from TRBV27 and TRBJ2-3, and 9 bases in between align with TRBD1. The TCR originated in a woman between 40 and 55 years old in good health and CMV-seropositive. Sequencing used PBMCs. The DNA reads TGTGCCAGCACAGTCCCGGGACAGGGAGGGAGGACAGATACGCAGTATTTT. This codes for CASTVPGQGGRTDTQYF.